This TCR beta chain stems from a study of T cells in Graves' hyperthyroidism and ophthalmopathy. Study-level results: For ophthalmopathy, model prediction preceded onset by a median about 6.4 months.

Each diagnosis was grounded in clinical symptoms, serum thyroxine and TRAb, thyroid ultrasound, and orbital computed tomography. A note on this clonotype: As yet, its antigen is unknown.

Amplified TCR beta CDR3 regions derived from RNA transcripts. Primed by the HTBI set, a first-round RT-PCR was run on the TCR CDR3. TCRdb passed the multiplex PCR reads through MiXCR, listing each CDR3 protein once. Of more than 500,000 distinct CDR3 sequences listed, over 35% are singletons. The CDR3 loop spans 13 amino acids. Losses at the gene ends were 2 bases for V and 5 bases for J; bases not matched to a gene: 4. Per germline, CDR1 DFQATT and CDR2 SNEGSKA (reference sequence). The receptor comes from an adult woman with Graves' disease, either hyperthyroidism or ophthalmopathy (not recorded which). Sequencing was done on a sample of peripheral blood or thyroid tissue (not recorded which). This chain links TRBV20-1 with TRBJ2-5; 8 bases are a match to TRBD2. The CDR3 here is CSARSGSRETQYF. CDR3 coding DNA: TGCAGTGCTAGAAGCGGGAGCAGGGAGACCCAGTACTTC.